These 25 T cell receptor beta chains originate from one sample sequenced in a study of T cell responses to AZD1222 COVID-19 vaccine. The protocol was immunoSEQ multiplex PCR, while the TCRdb copy is restricted to in-frame clones and leaves out a portion. This sample has roughly 150,000 clones, with about 90% found just once. Sequencing was performed on peripheral blood, taken on day 0 of AZD1222 vaccination. These receptors were obtained from an adult in good health.

This chain uses TRBV29-1 with TRBJ1-2, with 8 bases lining up with TRBD1. CDR3 size: 11 residues. Germline loops: CDR1 SQVTM, CDR2 ANQGSEA. V trimming: 5 bases; J trimming: 8 bases; junction bases outside the gene matches: 4. The DNA of the CDR3 is TGCAGCGTTAGGACAGGGACGGGCTACACCTTC. This codes for CSVRTGTGYTF.

V is TRBV6-5 and J is TRBJ1-5, with a tentative D call TRBD1 (6 bases). The V and J ends lost 4 bases and 3 bases respectively, with 13 bases between them. In germline, CDR1 is MNHEY, CDR2 SVGAGI. This CDR3 contains 15 residues. CDR3 sequence reads: CASSLDRHINQPQHF. The CDR3 DNA sequence: TGTGCCAGCAGTTTGGACAGACACATCAATCAGCCCCAGCATTTT.

The V gene is TRBV19, the J gene TRBJ2-1, with 16 bases that match TRBD2. The trim removed 5 bases at V and 2 bases at J, leaving 12 bases unmatched. This CDR3 is built from 20 residues. CDR1 and CDR2 (germline): LNHDA, SQIVND (reference sequence). CDR3 sequence (DNA): TGTGCCAGTAGTCACCCGGGACTAGCGGGAGGGCCCCAAGCCTACAATGAGCAGTTCTTC. Its protein is CASSHPGLAGGPQAYNEQFF.

The chain is built from TRBV28 and TRBJ1-4; 9 bases fit TRBD1. The V segment lost 11 bases and the J segment 3 bases; nucleotides outside the gene matches: 4. Germline CDR1 is MDHEN and CDR2 is SYDVKM. CDR3 length equals 13 residues. The CDR3: CAHRDRANEKLFF. In nucleotides, the CDR3 is TGTGCCCACCGGGACAGGGCTAATGAAAAACTGTTTTTT.

The chain has TRBV11-2 and TRBJ2-1, with TRBD1 matching 8 bases. The V gene end was trimmed by 0 bases and the J gene end by 7 bases; junction bases not matched to a gene: 5. CDR1 and CDR2 (germline): SGHAT, FQNNGV. The length of the CDR3 is 15 residues. The CDR3 DNA sequence: TGTGCCAGCAGCTTAGAACAGGGGGGTAGTAATGAGCAGTTCTTC. Its translation: CASSLEQGGSNEQFF.

The V call is TRBV11-3, the J call TRBJ1-5, with a tentative D call TRBD1 (5 bases). This CDR3 is built from 15 residues. Germline V gene lookup returns CDR1 SGHNT and CDR2 YENEEA. V lost 4 bases, J lost 4 bases, and 14 bases lay in between. This CDR3 reads CASSYSGQANQPQHF. CDR3 in DNA: TGTGCCAGCAGCTATTCGGGGCAAGCGAATCAGCCCCAGCATTTT.

This clone was counted once. The chain has TRBV5-6 and TRBJ1-1; D not resolved. The CDR3 is made up of 16 amino acids. The V end was cut by 2 bases, the J end by 2 bases, with 16 bases between. CDR1 SGHDT and CDR2 YYEEEE come from the germline V gene. The CDR3 loop reads CASSFHFGASNTEAFF. The CDR3 DNA is TGTGCCAGCAGCTTTCATTTTGGCGCTAGTAACACTGAAGCTTTCTTT.

This sequence joins TRBV5-1 and TRBJ1-1, with D hard to call. This CDR3 has 13 residues. The V gene's germline CDR1 is SGHRS and CDR2 YFSETQ. V dropped 1 base and J dropped 0 bases, with 4 bases sitting between them. CDR3 in amino acids: CASSLFVNTEAFF. CDR3 bases: TGCGCCAGCAGCTTGTTCGTGAACACTGAAGCTTTCTTT.

The chain links TRBV24-1 to TRBJ1-2, with a tentative D call TRBD1 (5 bases). The length of the CDR3 is 12 residues. V was clipped by 2 bases and J by 9 bases, with 9 bases between them. Germline lookup yields CDR1 KGHDR and CDR2 SFDVKD. Here the CDR3 DNA reads TGTGCCACCAGTGATTATCGGGGCCGCTACACCTTC. As protein: CATSDYRGRYTF.

Here the CDR3 DNA reads TGTGCCAGCAGCGACCCCGGGAGCGGGAACACTGAAGCTTTCTTT. The encoded protein is CASSDPGSGNTEAFF. This chain joins TRBV28 and TRBJ1-1; D gene unclear. The CDR3 has 15 amino acids. Germline lookup yields CDR1 MDHEN and CDR2 SYDVKM. Trimming pared 6 bases from V and 1 base from J, leaving 15 bases between.

This clone came up a few times. The chain uses TRBV4-2 and TRBJ1-2, with D uncertain. Germline-derived CDR1 and CDR2 are LGHNA and YNFKEQ. The CDR3 is 12 residues long. V was trimmed by 2 bases and J by 4 bases, leaving 5 bases between them. This chain's CDR3 is CASSQRTYGYTF. CDR3 in DNA: TGTGCCAGCAGCCAACGGACCTATGGCTACACCTTC.

This chain connects TRBV5-1 to TRBJ2-2; D remains ambiguous. The V end was cut by 6 bases, the J end by 1 base, with 7 bases between. CDR3 length equals 13 residues. CDR1 SGHRS and CDR2 YFSETQ come from the germline V gene. The CDR3 nucleotides read TGCGCCAGCAACGAAGGGAACACCGGGGAGCTGTTTTTT. Encoded protein: CASNEGNTGELFF.

The chain uses TRBV7-9 and TRBJ1-5; D is unresolved. The CDR3 has 13 amino acids. Trimming left V 3 bases short and J 7 bases short, with 10 bases between. Germline CDR1 SEHNR, CDR2 FQNEAQ (reference sequence). CDR3 sequence reads: CASSLAPEQPQHF. In DNA form, the CDR3 reads TGTGCCAGCAGCTTGGCCCCGGAGCAGCCCCAGCATTTT.

The chain combines TRBV2 with TRBJ1-1; D uncertain. Deletions cut 6 bases from V and 2 bases from J, with 13 bases between. Germline values: CDR1 SNHLY, CDR2 FYNNEI. CDR3 size: 14 residues. The CDR3 DNA follows: TGTGCCAGCAGCCGGCCCTCAAGAAACACTGAAGCTTTCTTT. Its protein is CASSRPSRNTEAFF.

The gene calls are TRBV9 and TRBJ2-1; 7 bases are a match to TRBD2. V trimming: 8 bases; J trimming: 7 bases; junction bases outside the gene matches: 15. The CDR3 totals 15 residues. Germline lookup yields CDR1 SGDLS and CDR2 YYNGEE. For the CDR3, the DNA is TGTGCCAGTTCGGTGGGGGGAGCGGGGTTTAATGAGCAGTTCTTC. Translating it yields CASSVGGAGFNEQFF.

The chain recombines TRBV27 with TRBJ2-2; D gene unclear. CDR3 length: 13 residues. Per the germline V gene, CDR1 is MNHEY and CDR2 is SMNVEV (reference sequence). V lost 4 bases, J lost 4 bases, and 7 bases lay in between. CDR3 DNA sequence: TGTGCCAGCAGTTGGCATTCCACCGGGGAGCTGTTTTTT. Its translation is CASSWHSTGELFF.

V and J are TRBV20-1 and TRBJ1-2; no clear D. Trimming pared 2 bases from V and 3 bases from J, leaving 4 bases between. The V gene's germline CDR1 is DFQATT and CDR2 SNEGSKA (reference sequence). This CDR3 is 11 amino acids long. The CDR3 spells CSARTDYGYTF. The CDR3 nucleotides are TGCAGTGCTAGAACAGACTATGGCTACACCTTC.

This chain joins TRBV12-3 or TRBV12-4 and TRBJ2-2, with unresolved D. The CDR3 is 11 amino acids. V was pared by 4 bases and J by 3 bases, with 0 bases between. The CDR3 is CASSYTGELFF. DNA for the CDR3: TGTGCCAGCAGTTACACCGGGGAGCTGTTTTTT.

The genes are TRBV6-5 and TRBJ1-6; no clear D. Germline lookup yields CDR1 MNHEY and CDR2 SVGAGI. The V end lost 8 bases, the J end lost 4 bases, and 9 bases lay between the germline ends. The CDR3 totals 13 residues. CDR3 in amino acids: CASLGVYNSPLHF. The CDR3 coding sequence is TGTGCCAGCTTGGGCGTATATAATTCACCCCTCCACTTT.

The chain links TRBV24-1 to TRBJ2-5; TRBD2 matches 9 bases. Trimming cost V 6 bases and J 4 bases; bases outside gene matches: 5. Germline V gene data show CDR1 as KGHDR and CDR2 as SFDVKD. CDR3 length equals 14 residues. The CDR3: CATSFAGGGETQYF. Here the CDR3 DNA reads TGTGCCACCAGTTTTGCGGGAGGGGGAGAGACCCAGTACTTC.

The chain recombines TRBV9 with TRBJ1-4; a weak D match, TRBD1 (5 bases). Trimming cost V 5 bases and J 3 bases, with 17 bases left between them. The germline V gene encodes CDR1 SGDLS and CDR2 YYNGEE. The CDR3 totals 16 residues. CDR3: CASSATGAHSNEKLFF. In DNA, the CDR3 is TGTGCCAGCAGTGCGACCGGGGCTCATTCTAATGAAAAACTGTTTTTT.

The CDR3 DNA reads TGTGCCAGCAGCCAACAAACTCCGGGACAGGGTACCCACGAGCAGTACTTC. This encodes CASSQQTPGQGTHEQYF. V and J are TRBV3-1 (or the pseudogene TRBV3-2) and TRBJ2-7; TRBD1 aligns across 9 bases. CDR1 and CDR2 from the germline V gene are LGHDT and YNNKEL (reference sequence). The ends lost 2 bases at V and 5 bases at J; junction bases unmatched: 13. The CDR3 runs to 17 residues.

CDR3 protein: CASSGGQTNEKLFF. The CDR3 region has the DNA TGCGCCAGCAGCGGGGGACAGACTAATGAAAAACTGTTTTTT. This sequence joins TRBV5-1 and TRBJ1-4; 7 bases map to TRBD1. The germline gives CDR1 SGHRS, CDR2 YFSETQ. Unmatched junction bases numbered 2, after V lost 4 bases and J lost 2 bases. The CDR3 extends over 14 amino acids. The complete variable domain, with remaining parts taken from reference TRBV5-1 and TRBJ1-4, reads KAGVTQTPRYLIKTRGQQVTLSCSPISGHRSVSWYQQTPGQGLQFLFEYFSETQRNKGNFPGRFSGRQFSNSRSEMNVSTLELGDSALYLCASSGGQTNEKLFFGSGTQLSVL.

This chain connects TRBV28 to TRBJ1-5; the D is unclear. CDR1 and CDR2 from the germline V gene are MDHEN and SYDVKM. V lost 2 bases, J lost 0 bases, and 20 bases lay in between. This CDR3 spans 19 amino acids. The CDR3 sequence: CASSLLLTGGSYSNQPQHF. CDR3 DNA: TGTGCCAGCAGTTTACTTCTAACGGGAGGAAGCTATAGCAATCAGCCCCAGCATTTT.

V usage is TRBV4-2 and J usage is TRBJ2-1; 11 nucleotides match TRBD1. The germline gives CDR1 LGHNA, CDR2 YNFKEQ. The CDR3 totals 17 residues. The junction had 9 bases not matched to a gene; V was cut back by 0 bases and J by 8 bases. DNA for the CDR3: TGTGCCAGCAGCCAAGATATGGGGGACAGGGGGACCGATGAGCAGTTCTTC. Protein: CASSQDMGDRGTDEQFF.